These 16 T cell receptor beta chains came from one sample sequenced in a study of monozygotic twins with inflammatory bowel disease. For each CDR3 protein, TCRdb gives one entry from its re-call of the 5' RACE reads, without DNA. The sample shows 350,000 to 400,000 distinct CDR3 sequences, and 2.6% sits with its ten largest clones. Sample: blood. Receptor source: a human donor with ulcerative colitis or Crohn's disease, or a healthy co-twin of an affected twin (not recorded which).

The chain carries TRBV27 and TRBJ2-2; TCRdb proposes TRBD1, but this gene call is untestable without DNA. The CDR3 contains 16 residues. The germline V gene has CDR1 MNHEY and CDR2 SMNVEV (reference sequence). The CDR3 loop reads CASSSRQALYTGELFF.

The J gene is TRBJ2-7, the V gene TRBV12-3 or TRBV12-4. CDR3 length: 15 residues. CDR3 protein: CASSPQFPLTYEQYF.

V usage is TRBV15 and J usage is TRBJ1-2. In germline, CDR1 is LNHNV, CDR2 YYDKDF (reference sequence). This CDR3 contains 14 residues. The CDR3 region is CATSTGISNYGYTF.

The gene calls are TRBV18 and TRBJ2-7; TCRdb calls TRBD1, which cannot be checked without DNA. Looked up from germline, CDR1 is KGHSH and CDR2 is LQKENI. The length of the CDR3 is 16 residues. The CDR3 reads CASSPSTGGFSYEQYF.

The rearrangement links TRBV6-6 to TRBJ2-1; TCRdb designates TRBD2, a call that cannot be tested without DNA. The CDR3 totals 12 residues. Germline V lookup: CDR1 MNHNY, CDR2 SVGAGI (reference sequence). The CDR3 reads CASSDPVTEQFF.

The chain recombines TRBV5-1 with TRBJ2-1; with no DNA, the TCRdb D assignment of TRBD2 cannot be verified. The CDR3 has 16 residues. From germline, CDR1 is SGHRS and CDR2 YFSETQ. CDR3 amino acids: CASSVSGAPSYNEQFF.

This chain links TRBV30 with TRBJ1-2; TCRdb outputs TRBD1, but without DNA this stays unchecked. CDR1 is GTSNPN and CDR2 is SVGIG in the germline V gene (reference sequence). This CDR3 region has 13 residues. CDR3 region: CAWSEGQGIGYTF.

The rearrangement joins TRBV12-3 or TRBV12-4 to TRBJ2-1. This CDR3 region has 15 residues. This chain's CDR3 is CASSYSGSNYNEQFF.

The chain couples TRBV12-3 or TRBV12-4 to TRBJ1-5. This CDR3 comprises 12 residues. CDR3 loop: CASSSFGQPQHF.

The CDR3 loop is CASSVGPAYNEQFF. The gene calls are TRBV9 and TRBJ2-1. This CDR3 has 14 amino acids. CDR1 and CDR2 (germline): SGDLS, YYNGEE.

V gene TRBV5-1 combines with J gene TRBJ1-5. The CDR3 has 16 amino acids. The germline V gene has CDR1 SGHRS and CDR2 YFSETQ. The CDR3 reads CASSSPGTEGNQPQHF.

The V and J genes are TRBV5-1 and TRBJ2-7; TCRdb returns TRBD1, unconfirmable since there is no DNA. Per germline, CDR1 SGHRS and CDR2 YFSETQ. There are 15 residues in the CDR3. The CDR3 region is CASSLGGSAPTEQYF.

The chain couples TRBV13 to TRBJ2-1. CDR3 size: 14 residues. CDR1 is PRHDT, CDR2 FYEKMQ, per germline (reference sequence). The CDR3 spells CASSSRLAHNEQFF. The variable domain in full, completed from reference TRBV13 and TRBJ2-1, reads AAGVIQSPRHLIKEKRETATLKCYPIPRHDTVYWYQQGPGQDPQFLISFYEKMQSDKGSIPDRFSAQQFSDYHSELNMSSLELGDSALYFCASSSRLAHNEQFFGPGTRLTVL.

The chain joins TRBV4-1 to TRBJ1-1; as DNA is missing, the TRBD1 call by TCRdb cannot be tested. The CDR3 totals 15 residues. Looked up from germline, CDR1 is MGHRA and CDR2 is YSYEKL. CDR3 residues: CASSPTGTRGTEAFF.

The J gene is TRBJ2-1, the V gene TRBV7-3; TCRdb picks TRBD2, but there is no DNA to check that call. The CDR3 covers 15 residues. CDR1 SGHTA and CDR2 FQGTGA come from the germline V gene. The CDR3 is CASSSKRLGAHEQFF.

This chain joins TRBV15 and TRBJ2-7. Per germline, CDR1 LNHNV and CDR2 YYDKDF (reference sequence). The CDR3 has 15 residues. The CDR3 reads CATSRDRDSSYEQYF. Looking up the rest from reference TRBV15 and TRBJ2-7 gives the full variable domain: DAMVIQNPRYQVTQFGKPVTLSCSQTLNHNVMYWYQQKSSQAPKLLFHYYDKDFNNEADTPDNFQSRRPNTSFCFLDIRSPGLGDTAMYLCATSRDRDSSYEQYFGPGTRLTVT.